This T cell receptor beta chain was identified in a study of T cell repertoires in MIS-A myocarditis (dated by TCRdb to the early 2020s). TCRbeta CDR3 regions were amplified by the immunoSEQ bias-controlled multiplex PCR and were subjected to high-throughput sequencing. In the original analysis: The immunoSEQ vendor pipeline collapsed and filtered the CDR3 sequences so that the abundance and frequency of each unique TCRbeta CDR3 could be quantified. Using a 90% global sequence identity threshold, CD-HIT clustered dominant CDR3 amino acid sequences together with SARS-CoV-2-specific ImmuneCODE TCRbeta sequences. Clones with frequencies of 0.1 to 1 were classed as hyperexpanded, and 0.01 to 0.1 as large. For the dominant clones, CDR3 amino acid sequences and V and J gene assignments were confirmed with MiXCR. The R stringdist package was used to calculate Levenshtein distances between the patient clonotypes and the ImmuneCODE hits. The immuneACCESS repertoire file appears here via TCRdb, limited to in-frame rearrangements. These files lack a portion of the clones; in checked studies, under half of the deficit traces to unresolved V genes, and the cause of the others is not known. That table supplies the V and J calls and clone size; D and trimming were determined from the DNA. This sample has about 15,000 clones in its table, and around 70% of those were observed once. Clones ranked in the top ten supply around 64% of the sample.

From its cysteine to its phenylalanine, the CDR3 spans 11 amino acids. The DNA shown is the 33-base CDR3, in frame from base 1. V sheds 0 bases and J sheds 7 bases, leaving 6 bases between their ends. From a lookup of the germline V gene (reference sequence), CDR1 and CDR2 are DFQATT and SNEGSKA. The QIAamp DNA FFPE kit was used to extract genomic DNA from formalin-fixed paraffin-embedded autopsy tissue. On this clone itself: Its antigen has not been determined. Base quality data are lacking; no much larger clone is found one base away.

Sample: left ventricle heart tissue obtained at autopsy. The intended sense of this specimen's cell subset or site label: cardiac tissue sample (left or right ventricle, interventricular septum, or pericardium). This clonotype was obtained from a man aged 18 to 29 with fulminant myocarditis from multisystem inflammatory syndrome in adults (MIS-A) after COVID-19. The rearranged segments are TRBV20-1 and TRBJ1-1, with the D gene too uncertain to name. In nucleotides, the sequence is TGCAGTGCTAGAGATATGGATGAAGCTTTCTTT. Its protein is CSARDMDEAFF.